This T cell receptor (beta chain) was sequenced in a study of control samples from healthy donors and cancer patients. Only in-frame clones appear in the TCRdb table, and some are missing; sequencing was by immunoSEQ multiplex PCR. Of roughly 130,000 clones listed, around 90% are singletons. This clone has only one observation. Germline CDR1 reads MNHNY; CDR2 reads SVGAGI (reference sequence). The CDR3 contains 18 residues. Unmatched junction bases numbered 13, after V lost 5 bases and J lost 2 bases. The sequencing sample was made of blood. This rearrangement joins TRBV6-6 to TRBJ1-4, with 8 bases lining up with TRBD1. The TCR comes from a man aged 18 to 30 in good health. In nucleotides, the CDR3 is TGTGCCAGCAGTCCCCCATGGGCAGGGGGCTGGACTAATGAAAAACTGTTTTTT. This translates into CASSPPWAGGWTNEKLFF.